This TCR beta chain stems from a study of blood T cells in healthy people across ages. Findings and caveats of the study: When one million T cells were used, diversity estimates were thought to be underestimates. Higher diversity, along with more naive CD4+ cells, distinguished long-lived donors from aged donors. There was a strong correlation between TCR beta diversity and naive T cell percentage.

Healthy Caucasian individuals from Russia aged about 6 to 100 were enrolled as donors. The germline gives CDR1 SGHKS, CDR2 YYEKEE (reference sequence). Trimming left V 4 bases short and J 9 bases short, with 13 bases between. The CDR3 has 12 amino acids. Using a J-beta primer mix together with a sample-barcoded 5' primer, a second PCR was run for 7 to 11 cycles. TCRdb reprocessed the 5' RACE reads with MiXCR, giving one entry per CDR3 protein. This sample has about 290,000 distinct CDR3 sequences, with roughly 29% found just once. For this clonotype: The antigen is unknown.

V is TRBV5-5 and J is TRBJ1-1; possibly TRBD1 for D (6 bases). This TCR was sampled from a woman in her seventies in good health. The sample comprised blood. In DNA, the CDR3 is TGTGCCAGCAGCAATGGACAGCTCCAAGCTTTCTTT. Translating gives CASSNGQLQAFF.